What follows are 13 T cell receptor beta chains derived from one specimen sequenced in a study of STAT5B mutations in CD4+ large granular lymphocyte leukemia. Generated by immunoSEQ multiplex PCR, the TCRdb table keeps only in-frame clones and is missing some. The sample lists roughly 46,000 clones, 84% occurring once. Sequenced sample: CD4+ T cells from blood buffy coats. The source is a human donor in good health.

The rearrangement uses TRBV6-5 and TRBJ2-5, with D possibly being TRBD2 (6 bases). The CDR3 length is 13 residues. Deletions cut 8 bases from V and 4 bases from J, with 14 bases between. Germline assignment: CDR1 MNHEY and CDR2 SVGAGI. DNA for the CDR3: TGTGCCAGCCCCAATCGGGGGATAGAGACCCAGTACTTC. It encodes CASPNRGIETQYF.

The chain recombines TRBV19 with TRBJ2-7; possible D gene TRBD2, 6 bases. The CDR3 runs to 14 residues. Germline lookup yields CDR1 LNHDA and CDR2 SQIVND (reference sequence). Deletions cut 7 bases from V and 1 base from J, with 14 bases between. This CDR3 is CASKRGTGSYEQYF. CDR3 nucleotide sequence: TGTGCCAGTAAACGGGGGACGGGGTCCTACGAGCAGTACTTC.

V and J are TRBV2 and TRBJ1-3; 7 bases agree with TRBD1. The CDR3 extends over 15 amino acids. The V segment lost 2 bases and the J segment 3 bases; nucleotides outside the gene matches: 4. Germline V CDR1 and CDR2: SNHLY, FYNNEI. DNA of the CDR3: TGTGCCAGCAGTGAAAACAGGGGCTTTGGAAACACCATATATTTT. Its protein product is CASSENRGFGNTIYF.

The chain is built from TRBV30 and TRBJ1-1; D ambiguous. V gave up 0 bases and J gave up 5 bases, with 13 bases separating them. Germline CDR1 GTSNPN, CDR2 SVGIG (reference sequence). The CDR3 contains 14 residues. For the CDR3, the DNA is TGTGCCTGGAGTGTAGATCGCGGGTTTACTGAAGCTTTCTTT. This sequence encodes CAWSVDRGFTEAFF.

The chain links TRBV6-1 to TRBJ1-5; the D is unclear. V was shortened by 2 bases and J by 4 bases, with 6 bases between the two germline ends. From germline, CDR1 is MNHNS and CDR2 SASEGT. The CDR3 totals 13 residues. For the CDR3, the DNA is TGTGCCAGCAGTGAATTGGGGAATCAGCCCCAGCATTTT. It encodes CASSELGNQPQHF.

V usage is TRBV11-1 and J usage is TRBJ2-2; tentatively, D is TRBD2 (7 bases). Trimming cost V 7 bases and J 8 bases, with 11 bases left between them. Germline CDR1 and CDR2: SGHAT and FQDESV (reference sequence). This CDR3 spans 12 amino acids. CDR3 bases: TGTGCCAGCACCGGGGGGCGTGGGGAGCTGTTTTTT. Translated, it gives CASTGGRGELFF. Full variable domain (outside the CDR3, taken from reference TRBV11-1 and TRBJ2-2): EAEVAQSPRYKITEKSQAVAFWCDPISGHATLYWYRQILGQGPELLVQFQDESVVDDSQLPKDRFSAERLKGVDSTLKIQPAELGDSAMYLCASTGGRGELFFGEGSRLTVL.

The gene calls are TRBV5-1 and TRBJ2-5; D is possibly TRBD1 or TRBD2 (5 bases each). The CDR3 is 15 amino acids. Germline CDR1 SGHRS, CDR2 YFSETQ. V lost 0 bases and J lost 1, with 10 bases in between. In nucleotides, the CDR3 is TGCGCCAGCAGCTTGGAGGTCGGGGCCCAAGAGACCCAGTACTTC. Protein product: CASSLEVGAQETQYF.

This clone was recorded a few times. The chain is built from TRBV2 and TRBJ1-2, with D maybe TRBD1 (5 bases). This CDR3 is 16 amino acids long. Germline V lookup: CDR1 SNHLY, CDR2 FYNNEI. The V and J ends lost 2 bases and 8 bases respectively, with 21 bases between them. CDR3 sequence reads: CASSESGRGDWDGYTF. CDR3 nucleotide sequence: TGTGCCAGCAGTGAATCAGGCCGGGGGGACTGGGACGGCTACACCTTC.

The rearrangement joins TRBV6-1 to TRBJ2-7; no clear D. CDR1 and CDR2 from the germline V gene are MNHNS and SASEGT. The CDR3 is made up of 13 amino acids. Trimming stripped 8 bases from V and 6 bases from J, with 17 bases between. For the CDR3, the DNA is TGTGCCAGCTCGACGCTGAGGAATTCCGAGCAGTACTTC. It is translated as CASSTLRNSEQYF.

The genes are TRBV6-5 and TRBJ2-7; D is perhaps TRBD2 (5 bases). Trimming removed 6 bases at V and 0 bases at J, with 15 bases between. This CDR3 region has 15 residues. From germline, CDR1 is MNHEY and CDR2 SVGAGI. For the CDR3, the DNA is TGTGCCAGCAGCACGCGGGCCCCGATCTCCTACGAGCAGTACTTC. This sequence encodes CASSTRAPISYEQYF.

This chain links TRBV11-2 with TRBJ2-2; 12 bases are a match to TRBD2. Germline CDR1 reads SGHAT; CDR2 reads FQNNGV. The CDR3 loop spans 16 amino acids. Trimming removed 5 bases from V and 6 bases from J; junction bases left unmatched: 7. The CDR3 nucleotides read TGTGCCAGCAGCAGCAGACTAGCGGGAGTTTCCGGGGAGCTGTTTTTT. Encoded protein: CASSSRLAGVSGELFF.

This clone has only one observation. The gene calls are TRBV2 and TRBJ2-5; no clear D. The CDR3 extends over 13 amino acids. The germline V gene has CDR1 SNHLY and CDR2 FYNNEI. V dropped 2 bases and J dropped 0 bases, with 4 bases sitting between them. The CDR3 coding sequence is TGTGCCAGCAGTGAACGTGACCAAGAGACCCAGTACTTC. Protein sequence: CASSERDQETQYF.

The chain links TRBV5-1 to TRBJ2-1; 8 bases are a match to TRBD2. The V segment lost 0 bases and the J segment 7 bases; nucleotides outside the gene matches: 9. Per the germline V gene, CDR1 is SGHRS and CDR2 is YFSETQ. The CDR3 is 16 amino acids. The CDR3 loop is CASSLETGGLGNEQFF. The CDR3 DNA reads TGCGCCAGCAGCTTGGAGACGGGGGGGCTCGGGAATGAGCAGTTCTTC.